This T cell receptor beta chain was recovered during a study of identical twins. Everyone who donated was a healthy Caucasian. Comments on this clonotype: Its target is unknown.

Study results and caveats: The study found excess low generation probability among twin-shared out-of-frame alpha sequences.

The ends were cut back, 1 base at V and 6 bases at J, with 22 bases in the middle. CDR3 length: 18 residues. Per germline, CDR1 MNHNS and CDR2 SASEGT. TCRdb reanalysed the 5' RACE reads using MiXCR and keeps one entry per CDR3 protein. Of about 530,000 distinct CDR3 sequences in the sample, 15% are singletons; the top ten hold 0.35% to 0.45%. These data were likewise used in another study, on yellow fever vaccine responses in identical twins.

The source material was CD4+ T cells sorted from blood. The rearrangement uses TRBV6-1 and TRBJ2-1; D is perhaps TRBD1 (6 bases). The source of this sequence is a young woman in good health. DNA for the CDR3: TGTGCCAGCAGTGAAGTTGCTGAAGGGTCAGGGGTTTCCAATGAGCAGTTCTTC. Protein product: CASSEVAEGSGVSNEQFF.